This TCR beta chain was retrieved from a study of vaccination and CD4 T cells after COVID-19. Overall study: Two mRNA vaccine doses were given, either BNT162b2 or mRNA-1273. General observations from the study: Early post-infection timepoints were not included, and relatively few convalescent patients were studied.

The treatment denotes: roughly 10-day PBMC culture with coronavirus spike peptide pools or control peptides (ViraFEST assay). Investigators obtained the unexposed donor's CD4+ T cells before the COVID-19 pandemic (2011-2018). For ViraFEST, peptide pools expanded antigen-specific T cells, after which the TCRs were sequenced. The authors cultured 2 million to 2.5 million PBMCs per well with about 10 IU/ml IL-2 and about 10 ug/ml peptide pools. The study sequenced cultured CD4+ T cell DNA using the Oncomine TCR Beta short-read assay. Using the QIAamp micro DNA kit, genomic DNA was extracted from the CD4+ T cells that had been cultured. In TCRdb, the PCR reads were re-called with MiXCR into one record per CDR3 protein. This sample has about 10,000 distinct CDR3 sequences, with around 28% found just once. The CDR3 consists of 15 residues. Germline CDR1 reads MGHRA; CDR2 reads YSYEKL. V gave up 1 base and J gave up 6 bases, with 13 bases separating them.

About this clonotype itself: What it binds is not known.

Sequences were obtained from CD4+ T cells from blood, cultured in vitro. The source is a human donor in good health. The gene calls are TRBV4-1 and TRBJ1-5; no firm D call. The CDR3 sequence is CASSQVNMKGQPQHF. CDR3 coding DNA: TGCGCCAGCAGCCAAGTAAATATGAAGGGTCAGCCCCAGCATTTT.